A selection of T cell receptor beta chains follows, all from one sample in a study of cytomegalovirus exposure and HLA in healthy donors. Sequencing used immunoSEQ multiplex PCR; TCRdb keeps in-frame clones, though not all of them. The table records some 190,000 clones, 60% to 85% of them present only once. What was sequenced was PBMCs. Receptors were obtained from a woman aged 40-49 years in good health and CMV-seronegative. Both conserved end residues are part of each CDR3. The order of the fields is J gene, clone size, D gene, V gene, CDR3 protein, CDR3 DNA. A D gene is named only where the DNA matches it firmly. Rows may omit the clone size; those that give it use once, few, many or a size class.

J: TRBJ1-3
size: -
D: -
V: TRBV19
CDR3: CASSATGDSGNTIYF
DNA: TGTGCCAGTAGTGCTACGGGGGACTCTGGAAACACCATATATTTT

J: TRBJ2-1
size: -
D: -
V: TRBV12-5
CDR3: CASGLVRPVAAKLYNEQFF
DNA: TGTGCTAGTGGTTTGGTACGGCCCGTAGCGGCTAAGCTCTACAATGAGCAGTTCTTC

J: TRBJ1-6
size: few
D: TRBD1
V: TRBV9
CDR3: CASSVQGENSPLHF
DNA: TGTGCCAGCAGCGTACAGGGGGAGAATTCACCCCTCCACTTT

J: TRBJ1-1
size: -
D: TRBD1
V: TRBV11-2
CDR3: CASSLDRVAEAFF
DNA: TGTGCCAGCAGCTTGGACAGGGTCGCTGAAGCTTTCTTT

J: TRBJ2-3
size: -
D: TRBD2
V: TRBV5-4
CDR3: CASSSSGRYDTQYF
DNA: TGTGCCAGCAGTTCTAGCGGGAGGTATGATACGCAGTATTTT

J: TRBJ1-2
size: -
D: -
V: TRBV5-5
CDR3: CASSQIWQAGYGYTF
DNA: TGTGCCAGCAGCCAGATTTGGCAGGCAGGCTATGGCTACACCTTC

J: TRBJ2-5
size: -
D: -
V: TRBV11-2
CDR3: CASSSVLQGREETQYF
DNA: TGTGCCAGCAGCTCCGTCCTACAGGGTCGGGAAGAGACCCAGTACTTC

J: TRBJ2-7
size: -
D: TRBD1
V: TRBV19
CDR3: CASGSFGKGGRYEQYF
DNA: TGTGCCAGTGGATCCTTTGGGAAAGGGGGCCGGTACGAGCAGTACTTC

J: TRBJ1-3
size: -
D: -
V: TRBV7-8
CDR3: CASSLIPNPQGGNTIYF
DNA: TGTGCCAGCAGCTTAATCCCCAACCCACAGGGTGGAAACACCATATATTTT

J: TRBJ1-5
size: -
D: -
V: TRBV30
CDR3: CAWSPTLYGNQPQHF
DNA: TGTGCCTGGAGCCCGACACTTTACGGCAATCAGCCCCAGCATTTT

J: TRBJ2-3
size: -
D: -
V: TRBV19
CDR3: CASSIRGGGSTDTQYF
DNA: TGTGCCAGTAGTATACGTGGCGGAGGCAGCACAGATACGCAGTATTTT

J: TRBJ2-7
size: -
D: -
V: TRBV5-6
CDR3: CASSLRGFSYEQYF
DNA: TGTGCCAGCAGCTTACGGGGGTTCTCCTACGAGCAGTACTTC

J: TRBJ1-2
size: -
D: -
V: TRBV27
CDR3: CASSLRQGSGYTF
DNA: TGTGCCAGCAGTTTACGGCAAGGGAGTGGCTACACCTTC

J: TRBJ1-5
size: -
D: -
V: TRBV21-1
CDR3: CASSKSGPSRPGGNQPQHF
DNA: TGTGCCAGCAGCAAATCGGGTCCCTCACGACCGGGAGGCAATCAGCCCCAGCATTTT

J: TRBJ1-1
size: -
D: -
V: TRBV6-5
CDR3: CASSYSQVNTEAFF
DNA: TGTGCCAGCAGTTACTCACAGGTTAACACTGAAGCTTTCTTT

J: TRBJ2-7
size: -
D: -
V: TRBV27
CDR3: CASQFTGRANEQYF
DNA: TGTGCCAGCCAATTCACAGGGAGAGCGAACGAGCAGTACTTC

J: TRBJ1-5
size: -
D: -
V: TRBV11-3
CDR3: CASSFQGCSNQPQHF
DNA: TGTGCCAGCAGCTTCCAGGGTTGTAGCAATCAGCCCCAGCATTTT